Described below is a single TCR beta chain sequence and its context. Its antigen is unknown. Other nucleotide sequences from this sample produce the same CDR3. Recent acute infections and vaccinations were absent in the healthy HIV-negative adult donors. Within Nashville, Tennessee resided all donors, each a Caucasian adult. Naive CD45RA+ and memory CD45RA-negative subsets were split from CD4+ cells. These data belong to a study of shared clonotypes between healthy human individuals. Whole-study results and caveats: Memory subsets generally showed smaller estimated richness than naive subsets did.

Profiling relied on immunoSEQ multiplex PCR, and the TCRdb table lists in-frame clones only, not all of them. The sample lists 900,000 to 1,200,000 clones; around three quarters were seen once. The germline V and J ends were trimmed by 0 bases and 8 bases, with 8 bases remaining between them. The CDR3 has 12 amino acids. Germline CDR1 SGHRS, CDR2 YFSETQ. This sequence joins TRBV5-1 and TRBJ1-1, with unresolved D. The material sequenced was memory CD4+ T cells from PBMCs. Described subset: CD45RA-negative fraction. This TCR was recovered from a young man in good health. Some clones in this sample may be carry-over from other donors' samples. The CDR3 nucleotides read TGCGCCAGCAGCTTGGTAGGGTCGGAAGCTTTCTTT. This codes for CASSLVGSEAFF.